Given below is one T cell receptor (beta chain) in context. The antigen it binds to is not known. The sample holds no much larger clone one base away, and base qualities are not on file. The data stem from a study of T-cell reconstitution after alpha-beta-depleted transplantation in children (dated by TCRdb to about 2016). Concerning the study at large: T-cell immune reconstitution after TCRalphabeta/CD19-depleted allogeneic hematopoietic cell transplantation in children was quantitatively tracked in the study by means of TCR repertoire profiling.

Deletion took 6 bases off V and 1 base off J, with a span of 13 bases between the germline ends. CDR1 and CDR2, looked up from the germline V gene, are SNHLY and FYNNEI. The CDR3 measures 15 amino acids from cysteine to phenylalanine. The only DNA kept is the CDR3, 45 bases in frame from the first base. Library prep was done by PCR. The sample was run on an Illumina HiSeq 2500. To normalize quantification of the TCRbeta repertoire, the TCR libraries were built with molecular barcoding that relied on unique molecular identifiers. The raw public reads went through TCRdb reprocessing: fastp at Q25, MiXCR clone calling, in-frame beta chains kept. CDR3 protein duplicates are merged, each entry listing the most common genes and DNA. The sample table contains about 460,000 distinct CDR3 sequences; only one count was recorded for approximately 12% of them. Less than 6.5% of the sample goes to the ten largest clones.

Material: PBMCs from the stem cell graft donor, obtained from the stem cell graft. The TCR originated in a human donor who donated a stem cell graft to a child with combined immunodeficiency. The sequence links TRBV2 to TRBJ2-1, with TRBD1 as a weak D call on 8 bases. The CDR3 sequence is CASRKQGGSYNEQFF. The DNA is TGTGCCAGCAGGAAACAGGGGGGGTCCTACAATGAGCAGTTCTTC. Outside the CDR3, residues come from the reference TRBV2 and TRBJ2-1 proteins, so the full variable domain is: EPEVTQTPSHQVTQMGQEVILRCVPISNHLYFYWYRQILGQKVEFLVSFYNNEISEKSEIFDDQFSVERPDGSNFTLKIRSTKLEDSAMYFCASRKQGGSYNEQFFGPGTRLTVL.